The text below deals with one T cell receptor (beta chain). The V segment lost 3 bases and the J segment 5 bases; nucleotides outside the gene matches: 4. Germline loops: CDR1 LGHNA, CDR2 YNFKEQ. This CDR3 region has 16 residues. As originally analysed: Estimated nucleated cell counts came from reference gene primer amplification. TCRdb's copy holds only in-frame clones and misses some; the assay was immunoSEQ multiplex PCR. That table gives V, J and clone size, and the DNA gave D and trimming. The profile covers approximately 97,000 clones, with more than 75% appearing a single time and about 9% taken by the ten largest. These data are taken from a study of blood T cell repertoires in COVID-19. Across the study: The origin of the acute and convalescent COVID-19 samples was the United States, Italy and Spain. Nucleic acid was either cDNA or gDNA, and it came from T cells, B-cell-depleted T cells, or PBMCs.

The sample was peripheral blood. The gene calls are TRBV4-2 and TRBJ2-1; TRBD2 agrees at 13 bases. The TCR sequence derives from a man between 60 and 75 years old with active or convalescent COVID-19. The CDR3 is CASSQTTSGGNNEQFF. The CDR3 region has the DNA TGTGCCAGCAGCCAGACGACTAGCGGGGGGAACAATGAGCAGTTCTTC.